This T cell receptor (beta chain) was sequenced in a study of cytotoxic CD8 clonotypes in ibrutinib-treated CLL. In this sample, this clone turned up once. Clones were read by immunoSEQ multiplex PCR, and TCRdb kept only the in-frame ones, dropping some. The profile covers some 130,000 clones, with around four fifths appearing a single time and about 3.3% taken by the ten largest. Germline assignment: CDR1 LGHNA and CDR2 YNFKEQ. The CDR3 loop spans 15 amino acids. Trimming cost V 3 bases and J 7 bases; bases outside gene matches: 4. The sample here was PBMCs, taken after 24 months of ibrutinib treatment. The rearrangement uses TRBV4-2 and TRBJ1-4; TRBD1 agrees at 11 bases. The sequence came from a human donor with chronic lymphocytic leukemia. CDR3 loop: CASSQAGTGGEKLFF. CDR3 nucleotides: TGTGCCAGCAGCCAGGCTGGGACAGGGGGTGAAAAACTGTTTTTT.